The 22 T cell receptor beta chains given below trace back to one sample, sequenced in a study of blood T cell repertoires in COVID-19. Measured with immunoSEQ multiplex PCR; TCRdb has only the in-frame clones, and not every one. The sample lists 150,000 to 200,000 clones; more than 70% were seen once. The specimen sequenced was PBMCs or T cells enriched from blood (not recorded which). The receptors stem from a man in his sixties who had recovered from COVID-19.

The chain employs TRBV7-2 and TRBJ2-5, with 7 positions matching TRBD1. The trim removed 1 base at V and 2 bases at J, leaving 1 base unmatched. The CDR3 runs 14 residues. From germline, CDR1 is SGHTA and CDR2 FQGNSA. CDR3 sequence: CASSLEGQQETQYF. Here the CDR3 DNA reads TGTGCCAGCAGCTTAGAGGGACAGCAAGAGACCCAGTACTTC.

This clone was observed a few times. This chain uses TRBV28 with TRBJ1-4; D unclear. V was pared by 4 bases and J by 1 base, with 7 bases between. CDR3 length: 14 amino acids. The V gene's germline CDR1 is MDHEN and CDR2 SYDVKM. DNA for the CDR3: TGTGCCAGCAGTTCCCTTGTAACTAATGAAAAACTGTTTTTT. It is translated as CASSSLVTNEKLFF.

This chain connects TRBV7-3 to TRBJ2-1, with 9 bases matching TRBD2. The CDR3 extends over 18 amino acids. CDR1 and CDR2 from the germline V gene are SGHTA and FQGTGA. J was trimmed by 4 bases and V by 3 bases; bases with no gene match: 13. The CDR3 is CASSFPDRTSDNYNEQFF. CDR3 bases: TGTGCCAGCAGCTTCCCCGATAGGACTAGCGATAATTACAATGAGCAGTTCTTC.

The CDR3 nucleotides are TGTGCCAGCAGCGTAGCTACAGGGGGCCCGAACACTGAAGCTTTCTTT. Translated, it gives CASSVATGGPNTEAFF. The genes are TRBV9 and TRBJ1-1; 9 bases line up with TRBD1. Germline trimming cut 0 bases from V and 1 base from J; bases unmatched to any gene: 4. The CDR3 extends over 16 amino acids. Germline V gene data show CDR1 as SGDLS and CDR2 as YYNGEE.

Only a few counts were recorded for this clone. The gene calls are TRBV11-3 and TRBJ1-4, with D maybe TRBD1 (5 bases). This CDR3 is 15 amino acids long. Germline V gives CDR1 SGHNT, CDR2 YENEEA. V dropped 6 bases and J dropped 7 bases, with 18 bases sitting between them. DNA of the CDR3: TGTGCCAGCAGATTTACGCAGGGAGGTAGTGAAAAACTGTTTTTT. This translates into CASRFTQGGSEKLFF.

This chain connects TRBV6-5 to TRBJ2-7; 10 bases agree with TRBD2. CDR3 size: 14 residues. Germline V gene data show CDR1 as MNHEY and CDR2 as SVGAGI. The ends lost 6 bases at V and 3 bases at J; junction bases unmatched: 5. Here the CDR3 reads CASRPSGGNYEQYF. CDR3 sequence (DNA): TGTGCCAGCAGACCTAGCGGGGGCAACTACGAGCAGTACTTC.

This clone has just a few counts. This sequence joins TRBV10-3 and TRBJ1-5; D not resolved. Germline lookup yields CDR1 ENHRY and CDR2 SYGVKD. CDR3 length: 15 residues. Trimming removed 4 bases from V and 0 bases from J, with 10 bases in between. This CDR3 is CAISALADSNQPQHF. Written as DNA, the CDR3 is TGTGCCATCAGTGCGTTGGCAGATAGCAATCAGCCCCAGCATTTT.

The chain employs TRBV3-1 (or the pseudogene TRBV3-2) and TRBJ2-1, with TRBD2 as a possible D gene (6 bases). Trimming took off 0 bases at V and 3 bases at J, with 6 bases between the two ends. The germline gives CDR1 LGHDT, CDR2 YNNKEL (reference sequence). This CDR3 contains 14 residues. DNA for the CDR3: TGTGCCAGCAGCCAAGAGGGACTCTACAATGAGCAGTTCTTC. Amino acid sequence: CASSQEGLYNEQFF.

This clone was seen just once. A clone one base away is much larger, so this may be a read error. This chain joins TRBV28 and TRBJ1-2; 7 bases are a match to TRBD1. Trimming at V came to 5 bases and at J to 4 bases, leaving 4 bases not matched to a gene. CDR3 length: 13 residues. The germline CDR1 and CDR2 sequences are MDHEN and SYDVKM. In nucleotides, the CDR3 is TGTGCCAGCAGTGTGACAGGGTCCTATGGCTACACCTTC. Its translation is CASSVTGSYGYTF.

The chain joins TRBV19 to TRBJ2-7, with a weak D call TRBD2 (6 bases). Trimming left V 0 bases short and J 0 bases short, with 12 bases between. Germline values: CDR1 LNHDA, CDR2 SQIVND (reference sequence). The CDR3 length is 16 residues. Written as DNA, the CDR3 is TGTGCCAGTAGTATAGATGGGGGGAGGAGCTCCTACGAGCAGTACTTC. Translation gives CASSIDGGRSSYEQYF.

This sequence joins TRBV10-3 and TRBJ2-6, with 7 bases lining up with TRBD1. The CDR3 spans 18 residues. V lost 0 bases to trimming and J lost 3 bases; unmatched junction nucleotides: 8. Germline V CDR1 and CDR2: ENHRY, SYGVKD. The CDR3 sequence: CAISESRQGQGGANVLTF. The CDR3 nucleotides read TGTGCCATCAGTGAGTCCCGACAGGGTCAGGGTGGGGCCAACGTCCTGACTTTC.

The table lists this clone with a count of one. This rearrangement joins TRBV21-1 to TRBJ1-5; the table's D call, TRBD1, has no DNA check behind it. TRBV21-1 is marked as a pseudogene. This CDR3 has 15 amino acids. The CDR3 DNA is TGTGCCAGCAGGAATGTGGGGCGAAGCAATCAGCCCCAGCATTTT. It codes for CASRNVGRSNQPQHF.

This rearrangement joins TRBV6-5 to TRBJ1-2; TRBD1 aligns across 8 bases. Trimming removed 4 bases from V and 5 bases from J; junction bases left unmatched: 9. CDR1 and CDR2 (germline): MNHEY, SVGAGI. CDR3 length: 15 residues. This CDR3 is CASSSDRADWYGYTF. In DNA form, the CDR3 reads TGTGCCAGCAGTTCGGACAGGGCAGATTGGTATGGCTACACCTTC.

The chain is built from TRBV19 and TRBJ2-2; possibly TRBD2 for D (6 bases). V lost 3 bases, J lost 6 bases, and 17 bases lay in between. The CDR3 length is 16 residues. The germline V gene encodes CDR1 LNHDA and CDR2 SQIVND (reference sequence). CDR3 sequence reads: CASSISAGSTAGELFF. The CDR3 nucleotides read TGTGCCAGTAGTATTTCAGCGGGTTCGACCGCCGGGGAGCTGTTTTTT.

The chain couples TRBV19 to TRBJ1-1, with 7 bases that match TRBD1. The CDR3 runs to 15 residues. Trimming took 7 bases from V and 2 from J; bases not matched to a gene: 10. From germline, CDR1 is LNHDA and CDR2 SQIVND (reference sequence). In DNA, the CDR3 is TGTGCCAGTATCAGACGACAGGGAGAAAACACTGAAGCTTTCTTT. Its protein is CASIRRQGENTEAFF.

The J gene is TRBJ2-5, the V gene TRBV12-5; D ambiguous. The V end was cut by 1 base, the J end by 5 bases, with 8 bases between. CDR1 is LGHNT, CDR2 FRNRAP, per germline. This CDR3 comprises 13 residues. This CDR3 is CASGLGLQETQYF. The CDR3 nucleotides are TGTGCTAGTGGTTTGGGGCTTCAGGAGACCCAGTACTTC.

This clone was observed a single time. The J gene is TRBJ1-2, the V gene TRBV28; possibly TRBD1 for D (6 bases). Germline CDR1 reads MDHEN; CDR2 reads SYDVKM. The length of the CDR3 is 11 residues. The V gene lost 4 bases and the J gene lost 9 bases, with 9 bases spanning the gap. The CDR3 region is CASSSRGSYTF. The CDR3 coding sequence is TGTGCCAGCAGTTCCAGGGGTAGCTACACCTTC.

This clone has a single count. The chain links TRBV28 to TRBJ1-4; D might be TRBD1 (6 bases). V shed 5 bases and J shed 8 bases, with 12 bases lying between them. The CDR3 has 13 residues. From germline, CDR1 is MDHEN and CDR2 SYDVKM. CDR3: CASSEGGPEKLFF. DNA for the CDR3: TGTGCCAGCAGTGAGGGGGGGCCCGAAAAACTGTTTTTT.

The chain uses TRBV5-1 and TRBJ2-1; D gene ambiguous. The CDR3 extends over 13 amino acids. V gave up 4 bases and J gave up 5 bases, with 10 bases separating them. Germline CDR1 SGHRS, CDR2 YFSETQ. The CDR3 is CASSPGADNEQFF. CDR3 sequence (DNA): TGCGCCAGCAGCCCCGGAGCAGACAATGAGCAGTTCTTC. The full variable domain, in which reference TRBV5-1 and TRBJ2-1 provide the parts outside the CDR3, is KAGVTQTPRYLIKTRGQQVTLSCSPISGHRSVSWYQQTPGQGLQFLFEYFSETQRNKGNFPGRFSGRQFSNSRSEMNVSTLELGDSALYLCASSPGADNEQFFGPGTRLTVL.

This chain links TRBV27 with TRBJ2-4; 7 bases agree with TRBD1. Germline V gene data show CDR1 as MNHEY and CDR2 as SMNVEV (reference sequence). The CDR3 runs to 17 residues. V was clipped by 6 bases and J by 1 base; unmatched bases: 12. The CDR3 protein is CASSASQGLGAKNIQYF. CDR3 bases: TGTGCCAGCAGCGCATCACAGGGGTTGGGGGCCAAAAACATTCAGTACTTC.

V gene TRBV19 combines with J gene TRBJ2-5; 9 nucleotides align to TRBD1. V shed 4 bases, J shed 3 bases, and the junction held 6 bases outside the gene matches. Per germline, CDR1 LNHDA and CDR2 SQIVND (reference sequence). The CDR3 extends over 15 amino acids. Written as DNA, the CDR3 is TGTGCCAGTAGTACCACCGGGACAGGGAAAGAGACCCAGTACTTC. Translation gives CASSTTGTGKETQYF.

This sequence joins TRBV11-2 and TRBJ2-7, with TRBD1 matching 12 bases. V trimming: 2 bases; J trimming: 5 bases; junction bases outside the gene matches: 4. Germline loops: CDR1 SGHAT, CDR2 FQNNGV. CDR3 length: 15 residues. The chain's CDR3 is CASSLIGTGGHEQYF. The CDR3 nucleotides are TGTGCCAGCAGCTTAATTGGGACAGGGGGCCACGAGCAGTACTTC.